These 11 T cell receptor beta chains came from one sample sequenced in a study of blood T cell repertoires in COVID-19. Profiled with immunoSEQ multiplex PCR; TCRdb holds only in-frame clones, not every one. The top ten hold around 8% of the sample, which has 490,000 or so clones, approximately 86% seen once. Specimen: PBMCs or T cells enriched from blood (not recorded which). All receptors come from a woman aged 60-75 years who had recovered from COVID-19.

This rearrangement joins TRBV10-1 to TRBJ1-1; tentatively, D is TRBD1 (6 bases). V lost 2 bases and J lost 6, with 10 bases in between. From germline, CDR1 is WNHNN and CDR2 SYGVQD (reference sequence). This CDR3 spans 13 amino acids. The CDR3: CASSERGAAEAFF. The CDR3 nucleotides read TGCGCCAGCAGTGAGCGGGGGGCGGCTGAAGCTTTCTTT.

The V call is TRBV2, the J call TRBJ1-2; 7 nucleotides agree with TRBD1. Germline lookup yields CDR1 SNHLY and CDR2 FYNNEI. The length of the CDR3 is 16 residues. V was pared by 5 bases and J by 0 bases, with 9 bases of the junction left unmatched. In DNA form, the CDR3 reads TGTGCCAGCAGTACGGACAGGAGAGGTTCTAACTATGGCTACACCTTC. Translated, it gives CASSTDRRGSNYGYTF.

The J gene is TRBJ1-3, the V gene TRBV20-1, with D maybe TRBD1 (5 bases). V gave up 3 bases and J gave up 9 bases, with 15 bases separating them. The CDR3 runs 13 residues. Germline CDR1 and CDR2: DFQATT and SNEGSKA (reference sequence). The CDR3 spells CSASRQGGSTIYF. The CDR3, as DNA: TGCAGTGCTAGTCGTCAGGGCGGCAGCACCATATATTTT.

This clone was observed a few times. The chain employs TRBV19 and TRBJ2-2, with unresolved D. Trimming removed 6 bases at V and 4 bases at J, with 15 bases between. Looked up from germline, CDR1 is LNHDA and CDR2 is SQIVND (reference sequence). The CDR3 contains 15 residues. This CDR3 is CASRIEKEITGELFF. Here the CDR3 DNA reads TGTGCCAGTAGGATCGAAAAAGAGATCACCGGGGAGCTGTTTTTT.

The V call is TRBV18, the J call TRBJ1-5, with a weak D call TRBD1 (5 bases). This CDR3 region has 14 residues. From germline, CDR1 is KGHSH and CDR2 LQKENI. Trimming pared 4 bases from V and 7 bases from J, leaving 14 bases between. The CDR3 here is CASSLDMVDQPQHF. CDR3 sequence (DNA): TGTGCCAGCTCACTGGACATGGTTGACCAGCCCCAGCATTTT.

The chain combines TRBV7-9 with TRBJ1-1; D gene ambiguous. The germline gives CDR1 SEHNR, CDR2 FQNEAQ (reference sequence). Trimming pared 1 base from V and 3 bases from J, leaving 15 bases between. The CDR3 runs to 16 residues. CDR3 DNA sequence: TGTGCCAGCAGCTTAGGTTCGCTCATTGGGCACACTGAAGCTTTCTTT. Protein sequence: CASSLGSLIGHTEAFF.

The CDR3 nucleotides read TGCGCCAGCAGCTTTATTCCCGGGGAGCTGTTTTTT. This sequence encodes CASSFIPGELFF. This chain uses TRBV5-1 with TRBJ2-2; unclear D gene. V lost 2 bases, J lost 6 bases, and 5 bases lay in between. Germline V gives CDR1 SGHRS, CDR2 YFSETQ. CDR3 length: 12 amino acids.

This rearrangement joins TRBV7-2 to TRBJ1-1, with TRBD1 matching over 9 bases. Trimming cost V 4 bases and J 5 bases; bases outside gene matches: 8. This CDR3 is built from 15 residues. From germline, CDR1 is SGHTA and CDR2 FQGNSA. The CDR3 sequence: CASSSQGATGTEAFF. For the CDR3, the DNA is TGTGCCAGCAGCTCACAGGGGGCGACGGGGACTGAAGCTTTCTTT. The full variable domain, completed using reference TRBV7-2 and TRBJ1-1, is GAGVSQSPSNKVTEKGKDVELRCDPISGHTALYWYRQSLGQGLEFLIYFQGNSAPDKSGLPSDRFSAERTGGSVSTLTIQRTQQEDSAVYLCASSSQGATGTEAFFGQGTRLTVV.

The DNA of the CDR3 is TGTGCCAGCAGTGTCTCAGGGATCAGCAATCAGCCCCAGCATTTT. Translation gives CASSVSGISNQPQHF. The chain couples TRBV2 to TRBJ1-5; TRBD1 is a possible D gene (5 bases). Trimming pared 4 bases from V and 1 base from J, leaving 11 bases between. Germline V gives CDR1 SNHLY, CDR2 FYNNEI. The CDR3 has 15 amino acids.

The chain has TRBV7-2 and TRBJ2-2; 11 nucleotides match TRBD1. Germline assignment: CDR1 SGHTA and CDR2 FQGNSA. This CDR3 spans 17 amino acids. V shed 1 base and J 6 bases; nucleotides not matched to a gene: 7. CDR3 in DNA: TGTGCCAGCAGCTTAGTCGGGACAGGGGGACGCCCCGGGGAGCTGTTTTTT. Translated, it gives CASSLVGTGGRPGELFF.

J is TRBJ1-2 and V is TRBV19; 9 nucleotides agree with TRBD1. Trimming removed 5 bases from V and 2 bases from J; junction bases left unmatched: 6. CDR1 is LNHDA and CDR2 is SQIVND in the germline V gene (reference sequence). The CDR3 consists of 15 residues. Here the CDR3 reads CASSEWDRVNYGYTF. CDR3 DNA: TGTGCCAGTAGTGAGTGGGACAGGGTGAACTATGGCTACACCTTC.